Listed here is a single T cell receptor beta chain. Its target is unknown. Germline loops: CDR1 DFQATT, CDR2 SNEGSKA (reference sequence). The CDR3 has 11 amino acids. V lost 6 bases to trimming and J lost 4 bases, with 8 bases between them. This specimen comes from a study of cytomegalovirus exposure and HLA in healthy donors. PCR employed 60 Vbeta and 13 Jbeta primers. Generated by immunoSEQ multiplex PCR, the TCRdb table keeps only in-frame clones and is missing some. Its listing shows about 67,000 clones. Whole-study findings and limits: Another analysis was done later, and it associated 16,951 TCR beta sequences with HLA alleles at 0.05 false discovery rate. In vitro checks showed that a few CMV-associated chains really do target CMV antigens. Later analysis showed most CMV-associated TCR beta chains appearing HLA-restricted. Cytomegalovirus association was assigned to more than 150 TCR beta chains.

J is TRBJ2-3 and V is TRBV20-1; D ambiguous. Sequencing used PBMCs. The source of this sequence is a woman in her twenties or thirties in good health and CMV-seronegative. The CDR3 sequence is CSARVADTQYF. The CDR3 DNA is TGCAGTGCCCGAGTCGCAGATACGCAGTATTTT.